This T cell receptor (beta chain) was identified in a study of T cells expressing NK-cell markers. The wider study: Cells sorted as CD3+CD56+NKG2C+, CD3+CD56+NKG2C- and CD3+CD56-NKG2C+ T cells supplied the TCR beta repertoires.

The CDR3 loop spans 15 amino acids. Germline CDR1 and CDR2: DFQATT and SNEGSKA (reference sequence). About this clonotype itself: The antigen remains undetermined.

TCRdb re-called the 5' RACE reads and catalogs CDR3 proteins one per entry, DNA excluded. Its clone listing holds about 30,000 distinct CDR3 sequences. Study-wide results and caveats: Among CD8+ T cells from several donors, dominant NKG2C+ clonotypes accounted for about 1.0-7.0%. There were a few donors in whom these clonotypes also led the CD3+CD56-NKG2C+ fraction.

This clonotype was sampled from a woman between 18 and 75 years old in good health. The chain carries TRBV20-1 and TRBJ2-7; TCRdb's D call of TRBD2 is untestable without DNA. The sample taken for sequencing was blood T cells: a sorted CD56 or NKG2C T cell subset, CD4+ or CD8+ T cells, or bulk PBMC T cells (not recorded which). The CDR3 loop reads CSATATSGFSYEQYF.